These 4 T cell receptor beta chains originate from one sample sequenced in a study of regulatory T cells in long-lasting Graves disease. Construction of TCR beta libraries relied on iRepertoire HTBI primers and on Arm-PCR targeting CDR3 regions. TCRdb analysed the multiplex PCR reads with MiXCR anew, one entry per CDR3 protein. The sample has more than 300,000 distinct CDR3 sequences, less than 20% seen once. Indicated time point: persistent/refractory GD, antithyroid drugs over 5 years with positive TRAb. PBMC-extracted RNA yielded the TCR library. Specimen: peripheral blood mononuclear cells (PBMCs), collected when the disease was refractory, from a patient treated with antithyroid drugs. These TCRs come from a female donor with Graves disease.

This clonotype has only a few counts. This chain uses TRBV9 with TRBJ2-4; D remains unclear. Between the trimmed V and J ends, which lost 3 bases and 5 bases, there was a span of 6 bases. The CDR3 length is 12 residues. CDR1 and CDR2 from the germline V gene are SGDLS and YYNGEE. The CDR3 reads CASSDGENIQYF. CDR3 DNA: TGTGCCAGCAGCGACGGTGAAAACATTCAGTACTTC.

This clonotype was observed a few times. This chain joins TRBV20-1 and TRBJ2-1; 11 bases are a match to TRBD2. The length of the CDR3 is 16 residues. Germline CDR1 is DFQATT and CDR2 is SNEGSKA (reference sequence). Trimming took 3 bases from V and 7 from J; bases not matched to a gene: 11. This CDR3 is CSASDSGRAIWNEQFF. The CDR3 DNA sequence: TGCAGTGCTAGTGATAGCGGGAGGGCCATTTGGAATGAGCAGTTCTTC.

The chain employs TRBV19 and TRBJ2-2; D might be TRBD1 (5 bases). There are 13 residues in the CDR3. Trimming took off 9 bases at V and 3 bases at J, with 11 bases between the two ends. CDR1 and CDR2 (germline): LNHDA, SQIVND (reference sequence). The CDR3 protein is CASGDSHTGELFF. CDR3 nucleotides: TGTGCCAGCGGCGACAGCCACACCGGGGAGCTGTTTTTT.

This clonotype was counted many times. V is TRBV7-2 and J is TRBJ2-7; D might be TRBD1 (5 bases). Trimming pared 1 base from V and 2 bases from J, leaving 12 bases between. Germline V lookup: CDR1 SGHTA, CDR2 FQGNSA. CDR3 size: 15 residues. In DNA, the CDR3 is TGTGCCAGCAGCTTAGTAGGGGTTGGAGCCTACGAGCAGTACTTC. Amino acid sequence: CASSLVGVGAYEQYF.